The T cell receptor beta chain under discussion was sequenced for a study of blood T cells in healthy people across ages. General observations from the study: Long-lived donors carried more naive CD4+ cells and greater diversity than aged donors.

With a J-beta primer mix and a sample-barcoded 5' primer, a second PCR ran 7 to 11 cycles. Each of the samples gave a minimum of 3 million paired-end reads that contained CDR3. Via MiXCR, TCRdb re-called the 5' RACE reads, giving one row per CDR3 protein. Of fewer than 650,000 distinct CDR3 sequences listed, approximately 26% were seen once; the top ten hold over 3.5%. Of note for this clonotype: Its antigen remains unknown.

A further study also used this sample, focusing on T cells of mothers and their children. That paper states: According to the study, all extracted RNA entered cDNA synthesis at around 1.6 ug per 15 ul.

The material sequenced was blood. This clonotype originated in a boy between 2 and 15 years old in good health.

The CDR3 region has the DNA TGTGCCAGCAGCCCTCCTATACGGGGGGAGACCCAGTACTTC. Protein sequence: CASSPPIRGETQYF. This chain links TRBV9 with TRBJ2-5; tentative D call: TRBD2 (6 bases). The CDR3 is 14 residues long. The germline CDR1 and CDR2 sequences are SGDLS and YYNGEE. V was clipped by 4 bases and J by 5 bases, with 15 bases between them.